This note documents a single TCR beta chain sequence. This specimen belongs to a study of blood T cell repertoires in COVID-19. Produced via immunoSEQ multiplex PCR; TCRdb's table is partial and in-frame only. The repertoire holds around 230,000 clones, about 82% seen once, with approximately 5.1% in the top ten. V dropped 5 bases and J dropped 6 bases, with 13 bases sitting between them. The CDR3 length is 13 residues. CDR1 is SGHVS, CDR2 FQNEAQ, per germline. This TCR derives from a man aged 50-59 years with COVID-19, enrolled during active disease. The chain employs TRBV7-8 and TRBJ1-1; D perhaps matches TRBD1 (6 bases). The specimen sequenced was peripheral blood. The CDR3 DNA reads TGTGCCAGCAGCGAAGTCGGGACACCTGAAGCTTTCTTT. This codes for CASSEVGTPEAFF.